These 5 T cell receptor beta chains originate from one sample sequenced in a study of blood T cell repertoires in COVID-19. Produced via immunoSEQ multiplex PCR; TCRdb's table is partial and in-frame only. The profile shows under 150,000 clones, more than 80% of them singletons. Sequencing used peripheral blood. These receptors originate from a woman aged 55 to 70 with COVID-19, enrolled during active disease.

The V call is TRBV5-6, the J call TRBJ1-1; D is unresolved. The CDR3 consists of 13 residues. Trimming stripped 5 bases from V and 1 base from J, with 9 bases between. The germline V gene encodes CDR1 SGHDT and CDR2 YYEEEE. Here the CDR3 reads CASRGSRNTEAFF. The CDR3 bases are TGTGCCAGCAGGGGTAGCAGGAACACTGAAGCTTTCTTT.

This rearrangement joins TRBV6-5 to TRBJ2-2; 7 nucleotides agree with TRBD2. V lost 5 bases and J lost 5; bases outside the gene matches: 8. The CDR3 has 15 residues. Germline loops: CDR1 MNHEY, CDR2 SVGAGI. The DNA of the CDR3 is TGTGCCAGCAGTCCCCAACTCGGGGGGACCGGGGAGCTGTTTTTT. Its protein is CASSPQLGGTGELFF.

J is TRBJ2-1 and V is TRBV3-1 (or the pseudogene TRBV3-2); 7 bases agree with TRBD1. Trimming removed 1 base from V and 4 bases from J; junction bases left unmatched: 4. This CDR3 is 15 amino acids long. CDR1 and CDR2 (germline): LGHDT, YNNKEL (reference sequence). The CDR3 DNA reads TGTGCCAGCAGCCAAGTGGGACAGAAGTACAATGAGCAGTTCTTC. Translated, it gives CASSQVGQKYNEQFF.

This clone was recorded a few times. The rearrangement uses TRBV7-9 and TRBJ2-7, with D perhaps TRBD2 (6 bases). Per germline, CDR1 SEHNR and CDR2 FQNEAQ (reference sequence). CDR3 length equals 12 residues. The V end was cut by 5 bases, the J end by 6 bases, with 11 bases between. The CDR3 here is CASSIGGTEQYF. The CDR3 nucleotides are TGTGCCAGCAGCATCGGGGGAACCGAGCAGTACTTC.

This chain links TRBV10-3 with TRBJ2-1; the match to TRBD1 covers 9 bases. Germline assignment: CDR1 ENHRY and CDR2 SYGVKD. The CDR3 is 12 amino acids. The J segment lost 7 bases and the V segment lost 11 bases, leaving 6 bases of the junction unmatched. In DNA, the CDR3 is TGTGCCGCCCGGACAGGGGTAAATGAGCAGTTCTTC. This sequence encodes CAARTGVNEQFF.